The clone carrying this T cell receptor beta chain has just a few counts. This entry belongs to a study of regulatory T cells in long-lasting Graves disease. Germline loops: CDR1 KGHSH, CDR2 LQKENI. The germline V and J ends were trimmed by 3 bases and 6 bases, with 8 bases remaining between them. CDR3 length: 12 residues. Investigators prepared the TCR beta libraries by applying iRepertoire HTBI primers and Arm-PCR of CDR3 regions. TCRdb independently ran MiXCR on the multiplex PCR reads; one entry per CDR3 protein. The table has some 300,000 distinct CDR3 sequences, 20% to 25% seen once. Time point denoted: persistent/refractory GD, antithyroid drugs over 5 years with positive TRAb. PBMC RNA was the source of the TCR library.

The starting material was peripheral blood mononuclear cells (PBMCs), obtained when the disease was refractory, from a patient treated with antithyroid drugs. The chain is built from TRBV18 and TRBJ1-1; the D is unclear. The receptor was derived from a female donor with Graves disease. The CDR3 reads CASSPASAEAFF. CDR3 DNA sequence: TGTGCCAGCTCACCTGCAAGCGCTGAAGCTTTCTTT. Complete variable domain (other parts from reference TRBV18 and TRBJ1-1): NAGVMQNPRHLVRRRGQEARLRCSPMKGHSHVYWYRQLPEEGLKFMVYLQKENIIDESGMPKERFSAEFPKEGPSILRIQQVVRGDSAAYFCASSPASAEAFFGQGTRLTVV.